What follows are 18 T cell receptor beta chains derived from one specimen sequenced in a study of cytomegalovirus exposure and HLA in healthy donors. Primers for the PCR totalled 60 Vbeta and 13 Jbeta. Sequenced by immunoSEQ multiplex PCR; TCRdb stores in-frame clones only, minus some. Its clone listing holds 55,000 to 75,000 clones. The sequencing input was PBMCs. The receptor set was obtained from a male donor in good health and CMV-seronegative.

V and J are TRBV18 and TRBJ2-5; maybe TRBD2 (6 bases). This CDR3 region has 15 residues. Per germline, CDR1 KGHSH and CDR2 LQKENI. V gave up 2 bases and J gave up 9 bases, with 19 bases separating them. The CDR3 loop is CASSPRDSQTGAQYF. CDR3 nucleotides: TGTGCCAGCTCACCAAGGGACTCCCAAACTGGGGCCCAGTACTTC.

The genes are TRBV28 and TRBJ1-2; D gene unclear. The CDR3 totals 14 residues. Trimming pared 2 bases from V and 0 bases from J, leaving 7 bases between. Per the germline V gene, CDR1 is MDHEN and CDR2 is SYDVKM. The CDR3 region is CASSLSPPNYGYTF. As DNA, the CDR3 is TGTGCCAGCAGTTTAAGCCCCCCTAACTATGGCTACACCTTC.

The rearrangement links TRBV10-1 to TRBJ2-5; 7 nucleotides line up with TRBD2. The J call may be in error: the DNA end matches TRBJ2-7 better. Looked up from germline, CDR1 is WNHNN and CDR2 is SYGVQD (reference sequence). This CDR3 spans 14 amino acids. The CDR3 coding sequence is TGCGCCAGCAGTGAGGGCAGCGGGACCTACGAGCAGTACTTC. Protein product: CASSEGSGTYEQYF.

This chain uses TRBV6-6 with TRBJ1-2, with a possible D match to TRBD1 (5 bases). V was cut by 6 bases and J by 6 bases, with 14 bases left in between. Looked up from germline, CDR1 is MNHNY and CDR2 is SVGAGI (reference sequence). The CDR3 runs 13 residues. CDR3 sequence: CASSPPRGDGYTF. CDR3 DNA sequence: TGTGCCAGCAGCCCCCCCCGGGGGGATGGCTACACCTTC.

J is TRBJ1-4 and V is TRBV6-1; no definite D call. This CDR3 is built from 13 residues. V dropped 1 base and J dropped 8 bases, with 8 bases sitting between them. Germline V gives CDR1 MNHNS, CDR2 SASEGT. The CDR3 region is CASSEGAREKLFF. The CDR3 region has the DNA TGTGCCAGCAGTGAAGGAGCACGGGAAAAACTGTTTTTT.

V and J are TRBV15 and TRBJ2-7; D unclear. The V and J ends lost 2 bases and 2 bases respectively, with 10 bases between them. This CDR3 region has 14 residues. The germline V gene has CDR1 LNHNV and CDR2 YYDKDF (reference sequence). CDR3 DNA sequence: TGTGCCACCAGCAGACCTCAAGGAGCCTACGAGCAGTACTTC. Encoded protein: CATSRPQGAYEQYF.

A note on this clone: An end of the junction does not agree with germline; a read error may underlie this. V and J are TRBV5-1 and TRBJ1-1, with D perhaps matching TRBD1 (5 bases). This CDR3 has 15 residues. CDR1 and CDR2 from the germline V gene are SGHRS and YFSETQ. Here the CDR3 DNA reads TGCGCCAGCAGCTTCAATGGGCAGCGGGGCACTGAAGATTTCTTT. Translating it yields CASSFNGQRGTEDFF.

The V call is TRBV28, the J call TRBJ1-1; TRBD1 is a possible D gene (5 bases). The CDR3 totals 14 residues. V was shortened by 5 bases and J by 10 bases, with 20 bases between the two germline ends. Germline V gene data show CDR1 as MDHEN and CDR2 as SYDVKM. The CDR3 loop reads CASSTTGDYGRAFF. CDR3 nucleotide sequence: TGTGCCAGCAGTACCACGGGGGACTACGGGAGAGCTTTCTTT.

The CDR3 protein is CASSLSGAGETQYF. For the CDR3, the DNA is TGTGCCAGCAGTTTATCGGGGGCTGGGGAGACCCAGTACTTC. V usage is TRBV27 and J usage is TRBJ2-5; possibly TRBD1 for D (6 bases). Germline V lookup: CDR1 MNHEY, CDR2 SMNVEV (reference sequence). V was pared by 0 bases and J by 5 bases, with 10 bases between. CDR3 size: 14 residues.

This chain connects TRBV19 to TRBJ1-1, with a weak D call TRBD1 (5 bases). Germline loops: CDR1 LNHDA, CDR2 SQIVND (reference sequence). The CDR3 contains 15 residues. The V end lost 6 bases, the J end lost 0 bases, and 14 bases lay between the germline ends. CDR3 coding DNA: TGTGCCAGTAGGCCCCGGGGGGGAATGAACACTGAAGCTTTCTTT. This sequence encodes CASRPRGGMNTEAFF.

The chain couples TRBV28 to TRBJ1-2, with a possible D match to TRBD1 (6 bases). V was trimmed by 7 bases and J by 8 bases, leaving 17 bases between them. Germline V gene lookup returns CDR1 MDHEN and CDR2 SYDVKM. The CDR3 runs to 13 residues. CDR3 nucleotide sequence: TGTGCCAGCAACCCTCCGGGGGGCTGGGGCTACACCTTC. Protein sequence: CASNPPGGWGYTF.

J is TRBJ2-6 and V is TRBV19, with a possible D match to TRBD1 (5 bases). Germline CDR1 reads LNHDA; CDR2 reads SQIVND (reference sequence). The V end was cut by 5 bases, the J end by 0 bases, with 11 bases between. The CDR3 runs 16 residues. The CDR3 DNA reads TGTGCCAGTAGTGCACCAGGGATCTCTGGGGCCAACGTCCTGACTTTC. Encoded protein: CASSAPGISGANVLTF.

The gene calls are TRBV29-1 and TRBJ2-3; no firm D call. The V end lost 8 bases, the J end lost 2 bases, and 17 bases lay between the germline ends. CDR3 length equals 14 residues. Germline CDR1 SQVTM, CDR2 ANQGSEA. This CDR3 reads CSTLRFLSTDTQYF. CDR3 in DNA: TGCAGCACCTTGCGGTTCCTCTCCACAGATACGCAGTATTTT.

As regards this clone: Other nucleotide sequences from this sample produce the same CDR3. This sequence joins TRBV4-2 and TRBJ2-7, with 9 positions matching TRBD2. The CDR3 extends over 16 amino acids. The germline V gene encodes CDR1 LGHNA and CDR2 YNFKEQ. Trimming took 0 bases from V and 6 from J; bases not matched to a gene: 9. Here the CDR3 DNA reads TGTGCCAGCAGCCAAGATAGTAGCGGGGGCGTAGGCGAGCAGTACTTC. Its protein product is CASSQDSSGGVGEQYF.

The chain combines TRBV5-1 with TRBJ1-2; D not resolved. Between the trimmed V and J ends, which lost 3 bases and 8 bases, there was a span of 17 bases. This CDR3 contains 14 residues. CDR1 SGHRS and CDR2 YFSETQ come from the germline V gene. The CDR3 protein is CASSSEGRVGGYTF. CDR3 bases: TGCGCCAGCAGCTCCGAGGGCCGAGTGGGCGGCTACACCTTC.

This rearrangement joins TRBV6-1 to TRBJ1-2; no clear D gene. The CDR3 covers 15 residues. V gave up 2 bases and J gave up 4 bases, with 14 bases separating them. Germline values: CDR1 MNHNS, CDR2 SASEGT. CDR3 loop: CASSEPREGAYGYTF. In DNA form, the CDR3 reads TGTGCCAGCAGTGAACCCCGGGAGGGTGCCTATGGCTACACCTTC.

The chain uses TRBV15 and TRBJ2-7; tentative D call: TRBD1 (5 bases). This CDR3 spans 15 amino acids. Trimming shortened V by 1 base and J by 2 bases, and 12 bases separated the two germline ends. In germline, CDR1 is LNHNV, CDR2 YYDKDF (reference sequence). The CDR3 nucleotides read TGTGCCACCAGCAGAGGGACCGACAGCACCTACGAGCAGTACTTC. Its protein is CATSRGTDSTYEQYF.

Concerning this clone itself: Other DNA sequences in this specimen translate into the identical CDR3. The CDR3 nucleotides read TGTGCCGGGCAAGGGGCCAGCTCCTATAATTCACCCCTCCACTTT. This translates into CAGQGASSYNSPLHF. This chain uses TRBV30 with TRBJ1-6, with a weak D call TRBD1 (5 bases). Germline V CDR1 and CDR2: GTSNPN, SVGIG (reference sequence). The CDR3 totals 15 residues. V dropped 8 bases and J dropped 0 bases, with 14 bases sitting between them. Filled out from reference TRBV30 and TRBJ1-6, the complete variable domain reads SQTIHQWPATLVQPVGSPLSLECTVEGTSNPNLYWYRQAAGRGLQLLFYSVGIGQISSEVPQNLSASRPQDRQFILSSKKLLLSDSGFYLCAGQGASSYNSPLHFGNGTRLTVT.